The 11 T cell receptor beta chains reported below all come from one sample, sequenced in a study of blood T cell repertoires in COVID-19. Clones were read by immunoSEQ multiplex PCR, and TCRdb kept only the in-frame ones, dropping some. The sample has some 500,000 clones, roughly 90% seen once; the top ten hold about 2%. Sequencing was done on a sample of PBMCs or T cells enriched from blood (not recorded which). The source of these receptors is a woman in her thirties or forties who had recovered from COVID-19.

The rearrangement links TRBV6-5 to TRBJ2-3; weak D call: TRBD2 (5 bases). The CDR3 is 15 residues long. Germline values: CDR1 MNHEY, CDR2 SVGAGI. Trimming removed 2 bases at V and 3 bases at J, with 12 bases between. The CDR3 coding sequence is TGTGCCAGCAGTTACGAGGGCCACAGTACAGATACGCAGTATTTT. As protein: CASSYEGHSTDTQYF.

This clone was detected once. The rearrangement uses TRBV10-1 and TRBJ2-2; D perhaps matches TRBD1 (6 bases). The CDR3 covers 15 residues. V was shortened by 6 bases and J by 1 base, with 12 bases between the two germline ends. From germline, CDR1 is WNHNN and CDR2 SYGVQD (reference sequence). The DNA for the CDR3 is TGCGCCAGCAGGGGGGACAATTGGAACACCGGGGAGCTGTTTTTT. Translated: CASRGDNWNTGELFF.

The gene calls are TRBV29-1 and TRBJ1-1; 7 nucleotides agree with TRBD1. CDR1 and CDR2 from the germline V gene are SQVTM and ANQGSEA. CDR3 length: 16 residues. Trimming at V came to 0 bases and at J to 10 bases, leaving 17 bases not matched to a gene. The chain's CDR3 is CSVEDPMGQPVRGAFF. The CDR3 DNA is TGCAGCGTTGAAGATCCTATGGGACAGCCGGTAAGGGGAGCTTTCTTT.

The chain has TRBV10-3 and TRBJ2-1; TRBD2 matches at 9 bases. CDR1 is ENHRY, CDR2 SYGVKD, per germline. The junction had 10 bases not matched to a gene; V was cut back by 0 bases and J by 10 bases. The CDR3 consists of 16 residues. The CDR3 loop is CAISESKKREVGEQFF. CDR3 nucleotide sequence: TGTGCCATCAGTGAGTCGAAAAAGCGGGAGGTCGGGGAGCAGTTCTTC.

This rearrangement joins TRBV18 to TRBJ2-3; D is possibly TRBD1 (6 bases). Trimming pared 2 bases from V and 3 bases from J, leaving 15 bases between. The CDR3 is made up of 16 amino acids. Per germline, CDR1 KGHSH and CDR2 LQKENI. CDR3 loop: CASSPGAGDRTDTQYF. The CDR3 coding sequence is TGTGCCAGCTCACCAGGGGCAGGGGATCGGACAGATACGCAGTATTTT.

The V and J genes are TRBV5-1 and TRBJ2-6; the D is unclear. Between the trimmed V and J ends, which lost 3 bases and 0 bases, there was a span of 4 bases. Germline assignment: CDR1 SGHRS and CDR2 YFSETQ. CDR3 size: 14 residues. In nucleotides, the CDR3 is TGCGCCAGCAGCTGGCACTCTGGGGCCAACGTCCTGACTTTC. Protein: CASSWHSGANVLTF.

This clone was seen just once. V and J are TRBV7-9 and TRBJ2-3; unclear D gene. V was pared by 5 bases and J by 3 bases, with 6 bases between. Looked up from germline, CDR1 is SEHNR and CDR2 is FQNEAQ (reference sequence). The CDR3 length is 12 residues. The CDR3 bases are TGTGCCAGCAGCACCGGGACAGATACGCAGTATTTT. It yields the protein CASSTGTDTQYF.

The gene calls are TRBV10-1 and TRBJ2-7; D may be TRBD1 (5 bases). Germline CDR1 and CDR2: WNHNN and SYGVQD (reference sequence). Trimming took off 4 bases at V and 6 bases at J, with 10 bases between the two ends. This CDR3 comprises 12 residues. The CDR3 is CASSAAGIEQYF. The CDR3 DNA reads TGCGCCAGCAGTGCCGCAGGGATCGAGCAGTACTTC.

V gene TRBV10-1 combines with J gene TRBJ1-2, with a weak D call TRBD1 (5 bases). The V end lost 3 bases, the J end lost 0 bases, and 11 bases lay between the germline ends. The CDR3 consists of 15 residues. Germline CDR1 and CDR2: WNHNN and SYGVQD (reference sequence). CDR3 in amino acids: CASSDPTDSNYGYTF. The CDR3 nucleotides are TGCGCCAGCAGTGACCCGACAGATTCTAACTATGGCTACACCTTC.

The chain joins TRBV7-2 to TRBJ1-5, with D uncertain. In germline, CDR1 is SGHTA, CDR2 FQGNSA. CDR3 size: 15 residues. The V end lost 6 bases, the J end lost 3 bases, and 15 bases lay between the germline ends. Here the CDR3 reads CASSPLQRVNQPQHF. As DNA, the CDR3 is TGTGCCAGCAGTCCCCTCCAGCGGGTCAATCAGCCCCAGCATTTT.

V is TRBV18 and J is TRBJ2-7, with 10 bases that match TRBD1. After removal of 4 bases from V and 5 bases from J, the junction contained 8 bases not matched to a gene. Germline-derived CDR1 and CDR2 are KGHSH and LQKENI. The CDR3 is 15 residues long. The CDR3 nucleotides are TGTGCCAGCTCACTATCCGGGACAGGGGAAGACGAGCAGTACTTC. This translates into CASSLSGTGEDEQYF.